These 5 T cell receptor beta chains share one sample of origin, sequenced in a study of blood T cell repertoires in COVID-19. The method was immunoSEQ multiplex PCR; TCRdb's version includes in-frame clones alone and lacks a portion of them. The table shows about 150,000 clones, with 75% to 90% occurring only once. The sample consisted of peripheral blood. Receptors were obtained from a man at least 80 years old with acute or convalescent COVID-19.

The J gene is TRBJ2-2, the V gene TRBV19; D is possibly TRBD1 (6 bases). V was cut by 6 bases and J by 4 bases, with 15 bases left in between. CDR1 is LNHDA, CDR2 SQIVND, per germline (reference sequence). The CDR3 totals 15 residues. In nucleotides, the CDR3 is TGTGCCAGTAGGGCTTACAGGGCCGGCACCGGGGAGCTGTTTTTT. It is translated as CASRAYRAGTGELFF. The variable domain in full, with the rest retrieved from reference TRBV19 and TRBJ2-2, is DGGITQSPKYLFRKEGQNVTLSCEQNLNHDAMYWYRQDPGQGLRLIYYSQIVNDFQKGDIAEGYSVSREKKESFPLTVTSAQKNPTAFYLCASRAYRAGTGELFFGEGSRLTVL.

The genes are TRBV7-9 and TRBJ2-7, with D tentatively TRBD1 (6 bases). V lost 10 bases, J lost 1 base, and 14 bases lay in between. The CDR3 is 13 amino acids. From germline, CDR1 is SEHNR and CDR2 FQNEAQ (reference sequence). CDR3 coding DNA: TGTGCCACCGCAGGGGTCGGGTCCTACGAGCAGTACTTC. Amino acid sequence: CATAGVGSYEQYF.

The chain employs TRBV30 and TRBJ2-1, with D uncertain. V was cut by 0 bases and J by 1 base, with 10 bases left in between. This CDR3 is built from 15 residues. CDR1 and CDR2 from the germline V gene are GTSNPN and SVGIG (reference sequence). In DNA form, the CDR3 reads TGTGCCTGGAGTGTTCCCAGGCCGTCCTACAATGAGCAGTTCTTC. This encodes CAWSVPRPSYNEQFF.

This chain uses TRBV4-1 with TRBJ2-6, with 8 bases aligning to TRBD1. J lost 4 bases, V lost 3 bases, and 11 bases had no gene match. Per the germline V gene, CDR1 is MGHRA and CDR2 is YSYEKL. This CDR3 is built from 18 residues. Here the CDR3 reads CASSHSTGVQGGANVLTF. The DNA for the CDR3 is TGCGCCAGCAGCCACTCGACAGGGGTCCAGGGAGGGGCCAACGTCCTGACTTTC.

The J gene is TRBJ2-2, the V gene TRBV7-9; tentative D call: TRBD2 (7 bases). The CDR3 sequence is 17 residues long. The V end lost 5 bases, the J end lost 3 bases, and 19 bases lay between the germline ends. Germline-derived CDR1 and CDR2 are SEHNR and FQNEAQ (reference sequence). The CDR3 nucleotides read TGTGCCAGCAGCCACCATGCCGGCGGGGGCCACACCGGGGAGCTGTTTTTT. This translates into CASSHHAGGGHTGELFF. Full variable domain (outside the CDR3, taken from reference TRBV7-9 and TRBJ2-2): DTGVSQNPRHKITKRGQNVTFRCDPISEHNRLYWYRQTLGQGPEFLTYFQNEAQLEKSRLLSDRFSAERPKGSFSTLEIQRTEQGDSAMYLCASSHHAGGGHTGELFFGEGSRLTVL.